The T cell receptor (beta chain) described here comes from a study of Ad26.COV2.S vaccination and SARS-CoV-2 variants. Across the whole study: Administration of Ad26.COV2.S was intramuscular, either once or twice 56 days apart.

About this clone: Its target is not known.

This sample's treatment: approximately 18 received Ad26.COV2.S at low or high dose, single or two shots; several received placebo; per-sample allocation not given. Material that was analyzed had been drawn on day 63 after the first vaccine or placebo injection. An adult aged 18-55 years in Boston served as the donor. TCRdb's table, derived via immunoSEQ multiplex PCR, lists solely in-frame clones and lacks some. The sample carries 440,000 or so clones, 80% to 95% recorded once. Broader study findings: Responses of spike-specific T cells (both CD8+ and CD4+) reportedly showed substantial breadth after vaccination.

The germline V gene has CDR1 SGDLS and CDR2 YYNGEE. With 3 bases removed from V and 4 bases from J, the gap between germline ends came to 11 bases. There are 14 residues in the CDR3. The specimen was peripheral blood, collected in a trial of Ad26.COV2.S vaccine versus placebo. This sequence joins TRBV9 and TRBJ1-5; tentative D call: TRBD1 (6 bases). This TCR was recovered from a person aged 18-65 years who received the Ad26.COV2.S COVID-19 vaccine or a placebo. CDR3: CASSAKGENQPQHF. Here the CDR3 DNA reads TGTGCCAGCAGCGCGAAGGGGGAAAATCAGCCCCAGCATTTT.